This T cell receptor beta chain was sequenced for a study of long-term antiretroviral therapy in people with HIV. Study-level results: Controls had broader CDR3 length ranges than HIV repertoires did. Blood obtained between the mid-2000s and the late 2010s may reflect older ART regimens.

With respect to this clone: Its antigen is unknown.

The CDR3 is 18 amino acids. Looked up from germline, CDR1 is SGHNT and CDR2 is YENEEA. J gave up 0 bases and V 5 bases, and 12 bases lay outside the gene matches. Runs used v3.0 of the immunoSEQ assay and were done at survey level. Clones were sequenced by immunoSEQ multiplex PCR, and TCRdb holds only the in-frame ones, with some missing. The data contain about 39,000 clones, less than 90% of them seen just once; the ten biggest clones take up around 3.9%. PBMC samples from each donor numbered at least one pre-ART and at least two post-ART. Before they underwent DNA extraction, samples held roughly 0.95-11 million cryopreserved PBMC.

This sequence originates from a woman aged 18-35 years with HIV. The input for sequencing was unsorted PBMCs, taken just before starting antiretroviral therapy. This chain links TRBV11-3 with TRBJ2-1; 8 bases line up with TRBD1. CDR3 sequence: CASSPKTGVSSSYNEQFF. The CDR3 nucleotides are TGTGCCAGCAGCCCCAAGACAGGGGTGTCGAGCTCCTACAATGAGCAGTTCTTC.